This is a list of T cell receptor beta chains from one sample in a study of blood T cell repertoires in COVID-19. Generated by immunoSEQ multiplex PCR, the TCRdb table keeps only in-frame clones and is missing some. The repertoire holds approximately 250,000 clones, with roughly 81% as singletons. Material: peripheral blood. The receptor set was obtained from a man in his forties or fifties with acute or convalescent COVID-19. The CDR3 runs from the conserved cysteine through the conserved F or W. Fields, in order: CDR3 DNA, CDR3 protein, D gene, J gene, V gene, clone size, CDR3 length. A D gene is named only where the DNA matches it firmly. Some rows mark clone size as missing; the rest say once, few, many or name a class of expanded clone.

TGTGCCAGCAGTTTCGAGGACTATGGCTACACCTTC CASSFEDYGYTF . TRBJ1-2 TRBV12-3/TRBV12-4 . 12
TGTGCCAGCAGTACCGGGACAGATAGGAATGAGCAGTTCTTC CASSTGTDRNEQFF TRBD1 TRBJ2-1 TRBV28 few 14
TGTGCCAGCAGCTTGGGGAGGCGCACAGATACGCAGTATTTT CASSLGRRTDTQYF . TRBJ2-3 TRBV11-3 . 14
TGTGCCAGCAGTATAACGGGACTAGCGGGAAATGAGCAGTTCTTC CASSITGLAGNEQFF TRBD2 TRBJ2-1 TRBV27 . 15
TGTGCCAGTAGTACTCCGGGACAGGGGGTAGGAAACACCATATATTTT CASSTPGQGVGNTIYF TRBD1 TRBJ1-3 TRBV19 . 16
TGTGCCAGCAGCGTAGACAGGAACACTGAAGCTTTCTTT CASSVDRNTEAFF . TRBJ1-1 TRBV9 . 13
TGTGCCAGCAGTCTATTGGCGGGAGCGAAAAACATTCAGTACTTC CASSLLAGAKNIQYF TRBD2 TRBJ2-4 TRBV2 . 15
TGCGCCAGCAGCCAATCGGGTGCGGCGAACACTGAAGCTTTCTTT CASSQSGAANTEAFF . TRBJ1-1 TRBV5-1 . 15
TGTGCCAGCAGTGACGGGACACTCCAAGAGACCCAGTACTTC CASSDGTLQETQYF . TRBJ2-5 TRBV2 . 14
TGTGCCAGCAGCCTCGGACAAAATCAGCCCCAGCATTTT CASSLGQNQPQHF . TRBJ1-5 TRBV7-8 . 13
TGTGCCAGCAGCCTCGTAGCGGGGGGAGGGGCTTTC CASSLVAGGGAF TRBD2 TRBJ2-7 TRBV7-8 once 12
TGTGCCAGCAGTGGCCGGACGGACCGGGGCTATGGCTACACCTTC CASSGRTDRGYGYTF . TRBJ1-2 TRBV6-4 . 15
TGTGCCAGCAGAGCGACAGGGGGCGAAACGAACCAGTACTTC CASRATGGETNQYF TRBD1 TRBJ2-7 TRBV5-4 . 14
TGTGCCACCAGCAGAGATACGGGACAGTATAATTCACCCCTCCACTTT CATSRDTGQYNSPLHF TRBD1 TRBJ1-6 TRBV15 . 16
TGCAGTGCTAGTCCCGGACTAGCGGGGGCCGAGCAGTTCTTC CSASPGLAGAEQFF TRBD2 TRBJ2-1 TRBV20-1 . 14
TGCGCCAGCAGCCAAAGTACAGGATCCAATTCACCCCTCCACTTT CASSQSTGSNSPLHF . TRBJ1-6 TRBV4-1 . 15
TGCAGCGTCTACAGGGCCTATGAAGCTTTCTTT CSVYRAYEAFF . TRBJ1-1 TRBV29-1 . 11
TGCGCCAGCAGCCAAGTTCCAGGGGAGAAGGAGCAGTACTTC CASSQVPGEKEQYF . TRBJ2-7 TRBV4-1 . 14
TGCGCCAGCGCAGGGGGCGGAACCACCGGGGAGCTGTTTTTT CASAGGGTTGELFF TRBD1 TRBJ2-2 TRBV5-1 . 14
TGTGCCAGCAGTTTATCGAGGTTGAACACTGAAGCTTTCTTT CASSLSRLNTEAFF . TRBJ1-1 TRBV27 . 14
TGTGCCTGGAGTCCCAGGGGCGGTAACTATGGCTACACCTTC CAWSPRGGNYGYTF . TRBJ1-2 TRBV30 . 14
TGTGCCAGCAGCTTAGAAGCGGGAGTTGGGTCCTACAATGAGCAGTTCTTC CASSLEAGVGSYNEQFF TRBD2 TRBJ2-1 TRBV11-3 . 17
TGTGCCAGCAGTGAACAAGGGCAGGGGGGAGAGACCCAGTACTTC CASSEQGQGGETQYF . TRBJ2-5 TRBV2 . 15
TGCGCCAGCAGCTTGGCGGGACTAGCGGGAGTGGGGGCAGATACGCAGTATTTT CASSLAGLAGVGADTQYF TRBD2 TRBJ2-3 TRBV5-1 once 18
TGTGCCAGCAGTTACGGCGGGACAGGGGGTTCCGGGGAGCTGTTTTTT CASSYGGTGGSGELFF TRBD1 TRBJ2-2 TRBV6-6 . 16
TGTGCCAGCAGGGGGACAGGGGGCACCGGGGAGCTGTTTTTT CASRGTGGTGELFF TRBD1 TRBJ2-2 TRBV2 . 14
TGCGCCAGCAGCCAAGATAGCAGGGGTTACAATGAGCAGTTCTTC CASSQDSRGYNEQFF . TRBJ2-1 TRBV4-1 . 15
TGTGCCAGCATCGCGGGAGGGTCTATCAATGAGCAGTTCTTC CASIAGGSINEQFF TRBD2 TRBJ2-1 TRBV6-5 once 14
TGTGCCAGCAGCTTAGATAGGGGTGAGCAGTTCTTC CASSLDRGEQFF . TRBJ2-1 TRBV11-3 . 12
TGTGCCAGCAGTCCCCGGACAGGGGGCGCGTATAATTCACCCCTCCACTTT CASSPRTGGAYNSPLHF TRBD1 TRBJ1-6 TRBV6-6 . 17
TGTGCCAGCAGCTTAGATTCTAGCGGGCTCTCCTACAATGAGCAGTTCTTC CASSLDSSGLSYNEQFF TRBD2 TRBJ2-1 TRBV11-3 . 17
TGTGCCAGCACTCCCGGGACAGGGAATGAAAAACTGTTTTTT CASTPGTGNEKLFF TRBD1 TRBJ1-4 TRBV5-5 . 14
TGTGCCAGCAGTGAAGCTGTGAGCCGGTATGGCTACACCTTC CASSEAVSRYGYTF . TRBJ1-2 TRBV25-1 once 14
TGTGCCACCAGCCACGAGGACAGGCTCAATCAGCCCCAGCATTTT CATSHEDRLNQPQHF TRBD1 TRBJ1-5 TRBV15 . 15
TGCGCCAGCAGCTTGGAAGCAGGGAACACTGAAGCTTTCTTT CASSLEAGNTEAFF . TRBJ1-1 TRBV5-1 . 14
TGCGCCAGCAGCGGGGGAGCGGGGGGAACTGAAGCTTTCTTT CASSGGAGGTEAFF . TRBJ1-1 TRBV5-1 once 14
TGTGCCACCAGAGAAATAAACGGGTCCTCCTCTGGAAACACCATATATTTT CATREINGSSSGNTIYF . TRBJ1-3 TRBV24-1 . 17
TGTGCCAGCAGCCCGCTGGTAGCGGGAGGGAACAATGAGCAGTTCTTC CASSPLVAGGNNEQFF TRBD2 TRBJ2-1 TRBV4-2 . 16
TGTGCCAGCAGTTACTCAGACGGGCGGGCTAACTATGGCTACACCTTC CASSYSDGRANYGYTF . TRBJ1-2 TRBV6-5 once 16
TGTGTCGTCGGGCAGGGCGAGGAAGCTTTCTTT CVVGQGEEAFF . TRBJ1-1 TRBV19 . 11
TGCAGCGGCGGGAGCCGGCTGGGGTACACTGAAGCTTTCTTT CSGGSRLGYTEAFF . TRBJ1-1 TRBV29-1 . 14
TGTGCCAGTCAGAAAGGAGGGCTAATTGAAGCTTTCTTT CASQKGGLIEAFF . TRBJ1-1 TRBV19 few 13
TGCGCCAGCAGCCTCCGGCATCACGGAGTGTCGGGCGAGCAGTACTTC CASSLRHHGVSGEQYF . TRBJ2-7 TRBV5-1 . 16
TGTGCCAGCAGCCAAGGAGATTTATTTTCACCCCTCCACTTT CASSQGDLFSPLHF . TRBJ1-6 TRBV4-2 few 14
TGCGCCAGCAGCTTTCAGGGGGACACCGGGGAGCTGTTTTTT CASSFQGDTGELFF TRBD1 TRBJ2-2 TRBV5-1 . 14
TGTGCCAGCAGCCCGACAGGGGTCACCGGGGAGCTGTTTTTT CASSPTGVTGELFF TRBD1 TRBJ2-2 TRBV11-3 . 14
TGCGCCAGCAGCCCGGTCATGGGCTCCGCCACAGATACGCAGTATTTT CASSPVMGSATDTQYF . TRBJ2-3 TRBV5-1 . 16
TGCGCCAGCAGTGAGTCCAGACGGAGCTCCTACGAGCAGTACTTC CASSESRRSSYEQYF . TRBJ2-7 TRBV10-2 . 15
TGTGCCATCAGAAGACAGGGTGGTGGAAACACCATATATTTT CAIRRQGGGNTIYF TRBD1 TRBJ1-3 TRBV10-3 . 14
TGTGCCAGCAGCCCCCCCCTTCGACAGGACGAGCAGTACTTC CASSPPLRQDEQYF . TRBJ2-7 TRBV3-1/TRBV3-2 . 14
TGTGCCAGCAGTTACTCCCGGTTAGCGAGTAATTCACCCCTCCACTTT CASSYSRLASNSPLHF . TRBJ1-6 TRBV6-5 once 16